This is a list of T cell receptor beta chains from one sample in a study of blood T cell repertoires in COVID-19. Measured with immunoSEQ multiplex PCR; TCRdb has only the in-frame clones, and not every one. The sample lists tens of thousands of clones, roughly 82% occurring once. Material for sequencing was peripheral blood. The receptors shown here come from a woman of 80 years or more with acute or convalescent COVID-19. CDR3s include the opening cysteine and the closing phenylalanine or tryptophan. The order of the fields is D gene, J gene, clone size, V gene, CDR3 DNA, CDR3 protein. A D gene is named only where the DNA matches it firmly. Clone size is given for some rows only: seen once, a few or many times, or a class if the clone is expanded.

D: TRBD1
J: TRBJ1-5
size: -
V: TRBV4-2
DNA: TGTGCCAGCAGCCAAGACTGGGCAGGGGGCGGTCAGCCCCAGCATTTT
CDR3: CASSQDWAGGGQPQHF

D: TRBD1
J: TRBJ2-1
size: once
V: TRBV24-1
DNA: TGTGCCACCAGTGGCAACTTCAGGGGGCAACCCAACAATGAGCAGTTCTTC
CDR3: CATSGNFRGQPNNEQFF

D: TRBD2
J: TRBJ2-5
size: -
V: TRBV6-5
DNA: TGTGCCAGCAGTTACTCCGGGACTAGCGGGAAAGAGACCCAGTACTTC
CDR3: CASSYSGTSGKETQYF

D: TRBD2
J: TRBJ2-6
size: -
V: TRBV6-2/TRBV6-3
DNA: TGTGCCAGCAGTTACTCTGCGGGGGTGTTCTCTGGGGCCAACGTCCTGACTTTC
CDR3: CASSYSAGVFSGANVLTF

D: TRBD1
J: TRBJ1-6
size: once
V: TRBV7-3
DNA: TGTGCCAGCAGCTCCATGGACAGGGGGCGATCACCCCTCCACTTT
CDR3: CASSSMDRGRSPLHF

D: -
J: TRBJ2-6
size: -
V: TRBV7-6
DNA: TGTGCCAGCAGCTTAGGGCAGGTGCTCTCTGGGGCCAACGTCCTGACTTTC
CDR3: CASSLGQVLSGANVLTF

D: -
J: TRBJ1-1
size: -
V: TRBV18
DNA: TGTGCCAGCTCACCACCGTTGCCGGGAAAGAACACTGAAGCTTTCTTT
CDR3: CASSPPLPGKNTEAFF

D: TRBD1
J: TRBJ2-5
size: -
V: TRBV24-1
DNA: TGTGCCACCAGTGATTTTGACAGGGGGGGAAAAGAGACCCAGTACTTC
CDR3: CATSDFDRGGKETQYF

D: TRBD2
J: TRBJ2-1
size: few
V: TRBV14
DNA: TGTGCCAGCAGCTTATGGACTAGCGGGAGGGTGAATGAGCAGTTCTTC
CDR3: CASSLWTSGRVNEQFF

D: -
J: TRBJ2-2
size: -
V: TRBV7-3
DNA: TGTGCCAGCAGCAACGGAGACGGCGGGGAGCTGTTTTTT
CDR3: CASSNGDGGELFF

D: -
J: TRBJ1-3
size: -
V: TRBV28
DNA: TGTGCCAGCAGTTCTGCCGGGAACACCATATATTTT
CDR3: CASSSAGNTIYF

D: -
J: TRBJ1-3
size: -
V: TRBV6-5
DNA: TGTGCCAGCAGTTTGGGGGAGGGTACGACTGGAAACACCATATATTTT
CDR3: CASSLGEGTTGNTIYF